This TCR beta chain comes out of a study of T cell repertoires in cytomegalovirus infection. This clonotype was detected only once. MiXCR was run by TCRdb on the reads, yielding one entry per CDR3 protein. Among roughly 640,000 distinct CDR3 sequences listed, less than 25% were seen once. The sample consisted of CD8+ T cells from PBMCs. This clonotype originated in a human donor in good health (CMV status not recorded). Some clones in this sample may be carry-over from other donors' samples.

CDR3 sequence: CASSQDLRQGNGYTF. The DNA for the CDR3 is TGTGCCAGCAGCCAAGATCTGCGACAGGGAAACGGCTACACCTTC. This rearrangement joins TRBV3-1 to TRBJ1-2, with 7 nucleotides matching TRBD1. CDR1 LGHDT and CDR2 YNNKEL come from the germline V gene (reference sequence). Trimming removed 0 bases from V and 8 bases from J; junction bases left unmatched: 9. The CDR3 consists of 15 residues.